The 18 T cell receptor beta chains in this list originate from one sample, sequenced in a study of blood T cell repertoires in COVID-19. TCRdb's copy holds only in-frame clones and misses some; the assay was immunoSEQ multiplex PCR. The sample carries about 190,000 clones, more than 70% recorded once. Sequenced sample: peripheral blood. Receptor source: a man aged 50 or older with active or convalescent COVID-19.

The chain joins TRBV5-5 to TRBJ1-4, with a possible D match to TRBD1 (5 bases). The V end was cut by 4 bases, the J end by 6 bases, with 13 bases between. The CDR3 runs 14 residues. CDR1 is SGHKS and CDR2 is YYEKEE in the germline V gene (reference sequence). Here the CDR3 DNA reads TGTGCCAGCAGCGTACAGGAGCCCTATGAAAAACTGTTTTTT. Translating gives CASSVQEPYEKLFF.

This sequence joins TRBV29-1 and TRBJ2-5; 7 bases are a match to TRBD2. J was trimmed by 5 bases and V by 1 base; bases with no gene match: 13. CDR3 size: 16 residues. Germline CDR1 is SQVTM and CDR2 is ANQGSEA. The CDR3: CSVEGIAGRLYETQYF. The CDR3, as DNA: TGCAGCGTTGAAGGGATAGCGGGCAGACTGTATGAGACCCAGTACTTC.

This chain connects TRBV7-9 to TRBJ1-3, with D perhaps matching TRBD1 (6 bases). This CDR3 is built from 16 residues. CDR1 is SEHNR, CDR2 FQNEAQ, per germline (reference sequence). V was trimmed by 1 base and J by 4 bases, leaving 14 bases between them. The CDR3 spells CASSLVRGTGGNTIYF. The DNA for the CDR3 is TGTGCCAGCAGCTTAGTCAGGGGAACCGGGGGAAACACCATATATTTT.

J is TRBJ1-1 and V is TRBV6-5, with a weak D call TRBD1 (5 bases). The germline V and J ends were trimmed by 2 bases and 5 bases, with 15 bases remaining between them. Germline CDR1 reads MNHEY; CDR2 reads SVGAGI. This CDR3 is 15 amino acids long. CDR3 region: CASSYDGGLITEAFF. CDR3 DNA: TGTGCCAGCAGTTACGACGGGGGGTTGATTACTGAAGCTTTCTTT.

V and J are TRBV11-2 and TRBJ2-2, with D uncertain. V was clipped by 1 base and J by 0 bases, with 6 bases between them. CDR3 length equals 15 residues. CDR1 is SGHAT and CDR2 is FQNNGV in the germline V gene. CDR3 in amino acids: CASSLVSSNTGELFF. For the CDR3, the DNA is TGTGCCAGCAGCTTAGTTTCTTCGAACACCGGGGAGCTGTTTTTT.

The chain employs TRBV5-1 and TRBJ1-1; weak D call: TRBD1 (6 bases). The CDR3 is made up of 14 amino acids. Germline V CDR1 and CDR2: SGHRS, YFSETQ. With 2 bases removed from V and 4 bases from J, the gap between germline ends came to 12 bases. The CDR3 protein is CASSFSQGITEAFF. CDR3 in DNA: TGCGCCAGCAGCTTCTCCCAGGGGATCACTGAAGCTTTCTTT.

As regards this clone: At one end the junction does not follow the germline gene, possibly because of a read error. The V and J genes are TRBV2 and TRBJ2-4, with 10 bases matching TRBD2. Germline CDR1 reads SNHLY; CDR2 reads FYNNEI. The CDR3 is 15 amino acids. CDR3 amino acids: CVSSTSGKTKNIQYF. The CDR3 coding sequence is TGTGTCAGCAGTACTAGCGGGAAAACCAAAAACATTCAGTACTTC. Full variable domain (rest looked up from reference TRBV2 and TRBJ2-4): EPEVTQTPSHQVTQMGQEVILRCVPISNHLYFYWYRQILGQKVEFLVSFYNNEISEKSEIFDDQFSVERPDGSNFTLKIRSTKLEDSAMYFCVSSTSGKTKNIQYFGAGTRLSVL.

The chain is built from TRBV2 and TRBJ1-2; tentative D call: TRBD1 (6 bases). Trimming pared 5 bases from V and 2 bases from J, leaving 9 bases between. Per the germline V gene, CDR1 is SNHLY and CDR2 is FYNNEI. This CDR3 comprises 13 residues. CDR3 in amino acids: CASSSGQNYGYTF. The CDR3 DNA sequence: TGTGCCAGCAGTTCCGGACAGAACTATGGCTACACCTTC.

The chain uses TRBV5-8 and TRBJ1-1; TRBD1 matches 8 bases. The ends lost 10 bases at V and 7 bases at J; junction bases unmatched: 15. The CDR3 spans 14 residues. The germline CDR1 and CDR2 sequences are SGHTS and YDEGEE. The CDR3 DNA reads as TGTGCCGGGGATGGCCGACAGGGGAGACGTGAAGCTTTCTTT. Protein sequence: CAGDGRQGRREAFF.

V and J are TRBV5-4 and TRBJ2-5; the D gene is possibly TRBD2 (5 bases). The CDR3 totals 14 residues. Germline-derived CDR1 and CDR2 are SGHNT and YYREEE (reference sequence). V was pared by 0 bases and J by 1 base, with 7 bases between. The CDR3 here is CASSLAGIQETQYF. CDR3 in DNA: TGTGCCAGCAGCTTGGCGGGAATCCAAGAGACCCAGTACTTC.

Details on this clone: The junction does not match germline at one end; this may be a read error. The chain couples TRBV18 to TRBJ1-2; 7 bases agree with TRBD1. This CDR3 has 11 amino acids. Germline assignment: CDR1 KGHSH and CDR2 LQKENI. The CDR3 region is CASSPGDSFDF. The CDR3 bases are TGTGCCAGCTCACCCGGGGACAGCTTCGACTTC.

The rearrangement uses TRBV11-2 and TRBJ1-1, with D maybe TRBD1 (6 bases). V lost 5 bases and J 0 bases, leaving 13 bases between the germline ends. Germline V CDR1 and CDR2: SGHAT, FQNNGV. The CDR3 has 15 residues. The CDR3: CASSTRGAVNTEAFF. The DNA of the CDR3 is TGTGCCAGCAGCACCCGGGGGGCGGTGAACACTGAAGCTTTCTTT.

The V call is TRBV6-4, the J call TRBJ2-2, with D possibly TRBD2 on 5 matching bases. The V and J ends lost 6 bases and 4 bases respectively, with 12 bases between them. Per the germline V gene, CDR1 is MRHNA and CDR2 is SNTAGT. CDR3 length: 14 residues. The CDR3 bases are TGTGCCAGCAGCCTCGACTACCTCACCGGGGAGCTGTTTTTT. Protein product: CASSLDYLTGELFF.

The chain is built from TRBV19 and TRBJ2-1; 12 bases agree with TRBD2. Looked up from germline, CDR1 is LNHDA and CDR2 is SQIVND (reference sequence). With V trimmed by 1 base and J by 4 bases, 5 bases remained unmatched. This CDR3 has 17 amino acids. In DNA, the CDR3 is TGTGCCAGTAGTATAGGACTAGCGGGAGCCCATTACAATGAGCAGTTCTTC. It specifies CASSIGLAGAHYNEQFF.

The rearrangement uses TRBV28 and TRBJ1-2, with 7 bases identical to TRBD1. CDR1 and CDR2 from the germline V gene are MDHEN and SYDVKM. The CDR3 is made up of 16 amino acids. V lost 2 bases to trimming and J lost 4 bases; unmatched junction nucleotides: 10. The CDR3 protein is CASSLDRATLTYGYTF. CDR3 sequence (DNA): TGTGCCAGCAGTTTAGACAGGGCCACCCTCACCTATGGCTACACCTTC.

The chain couples TRBV7-8 to TRBJ2-3, with D maybe TRBD2 (5 bases). The length of the CDR3 is 14 residues. Germline CDR1 SGHVS, CDR2 FQNEAQ. Trimming removed 8 bases from V and 2 bases from J, with 14 bases in between. CDR3 amino acids: CASADGEITDTQYF. In DNA form, the CDR3 reads TGTGCCAGCGCGGACGGGGAGATCACAGATACGCAGTATTTT.

The rearrangement uses TRBV24-1 and TRBJ1-2; a possible D gene is TRBD1 (5 bases). Germline CDR1 and CDR2: KGHDR and SFDVKD. CDR3 length: 14 amino acids. V dropped 9 bases and J dropped 0 bases, with 13 bases sitting between them. The CDR3 here is CATSDSLTNYGYTF. The CDR3 DNA reads TGTGCCACCTCCGACAGCCTCACTAACTATGGCTACACCTTC.

The CDR3 nucleotides are TGTGCCAGCAGCCGTAACCCGGGACAGCAAATGAACACTGAAGCTTTCTTT. It translates to CASSRNPGQQMNTEAFF. The rearrangement joins TRBV3-1 (or the pseudogene TRBV3-2) to TRBJ1-1, with TRBD1 identical over 7 bases. The CDR3 spans 17 residues. V trimming: 4 bases; J trimming: 0 bases; junction bases outside the gene matches: 11. Germline assignment: CDR1 LGHDT and CDR2 YNNKEL (reference sequence).